This TCR beta chain derives from a study of T-cell memory formation after mild COVID-19. Germline V gives CDR1 MGHRA, CDR2 YSYEKL. The CDR3 spans 15 residues. The V and J ends lost 4 bases and 7 bases respectively, with 18 bases between them. TCRdb fed the 5' RACE reads into MiXCR, producing one record per CDR3 protein. The sample holds 540,000 or so distinct CDR3 sequences, 20% seen once. The sequenced material came from PBMCs or a T cell subset sorted from them (not recorded which). The TCR comes from an adult woman who had mild COVID-19 (a few samples of this study predate the infection). Cell type and time point are not known. The V call is TRBV4-1, the J call TRBJ2-3, with a tentative D call TRBD2 (5 bases). The chain's CDR3 is CASSRGPGSSNTQYF. CDR3 DNA: TGCGCCAGCAGCCGCGGCCCGGGAAGTTCAAATACGCAGTATTTT.